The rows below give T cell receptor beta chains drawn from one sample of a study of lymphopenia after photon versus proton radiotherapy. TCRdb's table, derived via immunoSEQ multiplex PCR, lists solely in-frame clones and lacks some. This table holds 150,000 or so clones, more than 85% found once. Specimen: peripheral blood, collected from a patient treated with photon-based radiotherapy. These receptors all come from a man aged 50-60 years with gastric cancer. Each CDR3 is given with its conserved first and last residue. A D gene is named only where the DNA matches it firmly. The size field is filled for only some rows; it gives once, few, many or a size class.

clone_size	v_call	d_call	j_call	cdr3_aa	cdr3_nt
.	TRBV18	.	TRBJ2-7	CASSPPGPYGYEQYF	TGTGCCAGCTCACCACCGGGACCCTACGGCTACGAGCAGTACTTC
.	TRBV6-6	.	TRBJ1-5	CASSKDNSNQPQHF	TGTGCCAGCAGTAAGGACAATAGCAATCAGCCCCAGCATTTT
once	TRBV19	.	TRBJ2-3	CASSGGGLFRTDTQYF	TGTGCCAGTAGTGGAGGCGGGCTTTTTCGCACAGATACGCAGTATTTT
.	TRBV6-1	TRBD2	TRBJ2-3	CASSDPLGLAGTHTDTQYF	TGTGCCAGCAGTGACCCTCTCGGACTAGCGGGGACACACACAGATACGCAGTATTTT
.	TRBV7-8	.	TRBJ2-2	CASSPPEGGTGELFF	TGTGCCAGCAGCCCGCCTGAAGGGGGCACCGGGGAGCTGTTTTTT
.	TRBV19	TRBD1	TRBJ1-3	CATYAVRDRERRNTIYF	TGTGCCACCTACGCGGTCCGGGACAGGGAGAGAAGAAACACCATATATTTT
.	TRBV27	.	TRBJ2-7	CASSLGGSSYEQYF	TGTGCCAGCAGTTTAGGAGGGTCATCCTACGAGCAGTACTTC
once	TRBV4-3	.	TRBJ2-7	CASSQDLPSIGSAYEQYF	TGCGCCAGCAGCCAAGATCTCCCCAGTATCGGGAGTGCCTACGAGCAGTACTTC
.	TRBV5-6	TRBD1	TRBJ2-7	CASSVQGLYNEQYF	TGTGCCAGCAGCGTACAGGGGTTGTATAACGAGCAGTACTTC
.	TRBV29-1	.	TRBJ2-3	CSVEPRVGTDTQYF	TGCAGCGTTGAACCGCGGGTAGGCACAGATACGCAGTATTTT
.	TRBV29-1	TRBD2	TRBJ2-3	CSVSGRVTDTQYF	TGCAGCGTTAGCGGGAGGGTGACAGATACGCAGTATTTT
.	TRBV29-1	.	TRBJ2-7	CSAHRVDWNEQYF	TGCAGCGCTCACAGGGTGGACTGGAACGAGCAGTACTTC
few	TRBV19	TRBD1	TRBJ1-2	CASSLRTGRDGYTF	TGTGCCAGTAGCCTCCGGACAGGGAGGGATGGCTACACCTTC
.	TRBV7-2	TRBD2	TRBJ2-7	CASRRTSGQPYEQYF	TGTGCCAGCAGGAGGACTAGCGGGCAACCCTACGAGCAGTACTTC
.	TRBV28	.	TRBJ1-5	CASSLGGGPNQPQHF	TGTGCCAGCAGTTTAGGTGGGGGGCCTAATCAGCCCCAGCATTTT
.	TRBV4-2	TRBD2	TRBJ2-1	CASSQEGGTSGRGEQFF	TGTGCCAGCAGCCAAGAAGGGGGGACTAGCGGGAGGGGTGAGCAGTTCTTC
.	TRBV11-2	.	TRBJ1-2	CASSPEATPMGYGYTF	TGTGCCAGCAGCCCCGAAGCGACACCGATGGGCTATGGCTACACCTTC
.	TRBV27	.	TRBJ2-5	CASSYTGLYQETQYF	TGTGCCAGCAGTTACACAGGTTTGTACCAAGAGACCCAGTACTTC
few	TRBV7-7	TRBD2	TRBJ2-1	CASSLTGLEANEQFF	TGTGCCAGCAGCCTGACGGGACTAGAGGCCAATGAGCAGTTCTTC
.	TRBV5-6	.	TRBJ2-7	CASSLVSGAPTYEQYF	TGTGCCAGCAGCTTGGTCTCGGGGGCCCCTACCTACGAGCAGTACTTC
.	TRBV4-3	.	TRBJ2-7	CASSQETGSSYEQYF	TGCGCCAGCAGCCAAGAAACCGGCAGCTCCTACGAGCAGTACTTC
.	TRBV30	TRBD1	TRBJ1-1	CAWGQVNTEAFF	TGTGCCTGGGGACAGGTAAACACTGAAGCTTTCTTT
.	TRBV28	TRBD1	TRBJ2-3	CASSRGQDLSTDTQYF	TGTGCCAGCAGTCGTGGACAGGATCTTAGCACAGATACGCAGTATTTT
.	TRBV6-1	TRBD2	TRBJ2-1	CASSVGLADGYEQFF	TGTGCCAGCAGTGTAGGGCTAGCGGATGGGTATGAGCAGTTCTTC
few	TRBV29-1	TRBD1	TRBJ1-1	CSVNQGATEAFF	TGCAGCGTAAATCAGGGGGCCACTGAAGCTTTCTTT
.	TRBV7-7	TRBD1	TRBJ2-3	CASSLNLGQGRDTQYF	TGTGCCAGCAGCTTAAACCTAGGACAGGGACGGGATACGCAGTATTTT
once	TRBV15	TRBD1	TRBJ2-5	CATSPFGTGETQYF	TGTGCCACCTCCCCATTTGGGACAGGGGAGACCCAGTACTTC
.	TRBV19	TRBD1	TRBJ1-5	CASSHQGAGQPQHF	TGTGCCAGTAGTCATCAGGGGGCTGGGCAGCCCCAGCATTTT
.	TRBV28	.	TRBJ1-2	CASSLFQGIKSYTF	TGTGCCAGCAGTTTATTCCAGGGGATTAAGAGCTACACCTTC
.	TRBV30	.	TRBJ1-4	CAWSPSGGLDEKLFF	TGTGCCTGGAGTCCGTCCGGCGGATTGGATGAAAAACTGTTTTTT
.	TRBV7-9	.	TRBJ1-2	CASSLVFSGDGYTF	TGTGCCAGCAGCTTAGTGTTTTCAGGGGATGGCTACACCTTC
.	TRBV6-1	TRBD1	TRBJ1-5	CASSEGLGQGARPQHF	TGTGCCAGCAGTGAGGGCCTGGGACAGGGGGCCCGGCCCCAGCATTTT
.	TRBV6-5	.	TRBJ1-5	CASSYSKFSNQPQHF	TGTGCCAGCAGTTACTCGAAATTTAGCAATCAGCCCCAGCATTTT
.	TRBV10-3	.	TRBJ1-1	CAISDREGQNTEAFF	TGTGCCATCAGTGACCGCGAGGGCCAGAACACTGAAGCTTTCTTT
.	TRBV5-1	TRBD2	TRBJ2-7	CASSFTSGRPSYEQYF	TGCGCCAGCAGCTTCACTAGCGGGAGGCCTTCCTACGAGCAGTACTTC
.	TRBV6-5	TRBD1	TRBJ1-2	CASSFGQGAGYTF	TGTGCCAGCAGTTTTGGACAGGGGGCTGGCTACACCTTC
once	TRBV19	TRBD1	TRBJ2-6	CASRQGVSSSGANVLTF	TGTGCCAGTAGACAGGGGGTGTCCTCGTCTGGGGCCAACGTCCTGACTTTC
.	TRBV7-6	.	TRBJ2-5	CASSLQGAGAGEETQYF	TGTGCCAGCAGCTTACAGGGGGCGGGGGCGGGGGAAGAGACCCAGTACTTC
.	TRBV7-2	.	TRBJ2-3	CASSRDSATQYF	TGTGCCAGCAGCCGCGACAGTGCTACGCAGTATTTT
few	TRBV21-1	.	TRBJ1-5	CASSGPGGPNQPQHF	TGTGCCAGCAGCGGCCCAGGGGGCCCCAATCAGCCCCAGCATTTT
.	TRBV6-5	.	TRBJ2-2	CASSYPAGPTGELFF	TGTGCCAGCAGTTACCCCGCTGGACCTACCGGGGAGCTGTTTTTT